A selection of T cell receptor beta chains follows, all from one sample in a study of blood T cell repertoires in COVID-19. Profiled with immunoSEQ multiplex PCR; TCRdb holds only in-frame clones, not every one. This table holds roughly 140,000 clones, approximately 80% found once. Sequencing input: peripheral blood. The receptors were gathered from a man in his sixties or seventies who had recovered from COVID-19. Each CDR3 is given with its conserved first and last residue. The D gene is left open where the match is weak. Size values are once, few and many counts, or a class for expanded clones, and some rows have none.

clone_size: -
d_call: -
j_call: TRBJ2-2
v_call: TRBV27
cdr3_aa: CASTSAGELFF
cdr3_nt: TGTGCCAGCACCTCGGCCGGGGAGCTGTTTTTT

clone_size: once
d_call: -
j_call: TRBJ1-2
v_call: TRBV10-1
cdr3_aa: CASSPDKAYGYTF
cdr3_nt: TGCGCCAGCAGTCCTGACAAGGCCTATGGCTACACCTTC

clone_size: -
d_call: TRBD1
j_call: TRBJ2-2
v_call: TRBV7-2
cdr3_aa: CASSPRQGGTGELFF
cdr3_nt: TGTGCCAGCAGCCCTCGACAGGGTGGGACCGGGGAGCTGTTTTTT

clone_size: -
d_call: -
j_call: TRBJ2-2
v_call: TRBV9
cdr3_aa: CASSVEGAGELFF
cdr3_nt: TGTGCCAGCAGCGTAGAGGGAGCCGGGGAGCTGTTTTTT

clone_size: -
d_call: TRBD2
j_call: TRBJ2-7
v_call: TRBV15
cdr3_aa: CATSRPRSGSSYEQYF
cdr3_nt: TGTGCCACCAGCAGACCCAGAAGCGGGAGCTCCTACGAGCAGTACTTC

clone_size: -
d_call: TRBD2
j_call: TRBJ2-1
v_call: TRBV25-1
cdr3_aa: CASSELGGLPSYNEQFF
cdr3_nt: TGTGCCAGCAGTGAATTGGGGGGACTACCCTCCTACAATGAGCAGTTCTTC

clone_size: once
d_call: -
j_call: TRBJ2-7
v_call: TRBV19
cdr3_aa: CASSPTYSGGYEQYF
cdr3_nt: TGTGCCAGTAGTCCCACCTACAGCGGAGGATACGAGCAGTACTTC

clone_size: -
d_call: -
j_call: TRBJ2-7
v_call: TRBV7-2
cdr3_aa: CASSLGERGNYEQYF
cdr3_nt: TGTGCCAGCAGCTTAGGGGAAAGGGGCAACTACGAGCAGTACTTC

clone_size: -
d_call: -
j_call: TRBJ2-1
v_call: TRBV12-3/TRBV12-4
cdr3_aa: CASSLNWNSEQFF
cdr3_nt: TGTGCCAGCAGTTTGAATTGGAACAGTGAGCAGTTCTTC

clone_size: -
d_call: TRBD1
j_call: TRBJ1-2
v_call: TRBV5-4
cdr3_aa: CASSSAGGDYGYTF
cdr3_nt: TGTGCCAGCAGCTCGGCAGGGGGCGACTATGGCTACACCTTC

clone_size: -
d_call: -
j_call: TRBJ1-2
v_call: TRBV2
cdr3_aa: CASSEGPFLVYGYTF
cdr3_nt: TGTGCCAGCAGTGAAGGGCCGTTCCTAGTCTATGGCTACACCTTC

clone_size: once
d_call: TRBD2
j_call: TRBJ2-1
v_call: TRBV6-5
cdr3_aa: CASSYGTSGYNEQFF
cdr3_nt: TGTGCCAGCAGTTACGGGACTAGCGGTTACAATGAGCAGTTCTTC

clone_size: -
d_call: TRBD1
j_call: TRBJ2-7
v_call: TRBV2
cdr3_aa: CASSHEGAFYEQYF
cdr3_nt: TGTGCCAGCAGTCATGAGGGGGCCTTTTACGAGCAGTACTTC

clone_size: -
d_call: -
j_call: TRBJ1-4
v_call: TRBV2
cdr3_aa: CASNIQDGTNEKLFF
cdr3_nt: TGTGCCAGCAACATACAGGACGGAACTAATGAAAAACTGTTTTTT

clone_size: -
d_call: -
j_call: TRBJ2-7
v_call: TRBV19
cdr3_aa: CASSIKTFYEQYF
cdr3_nt: TGTGCCAGTAGTATTAAGACATTCTACGAGCAGTACTTC

clone_size: -
d_call: TRBD1
j_call: TRBJ2-7
v_call: TRBV11-2
cdr3_aa: CASSVGQGRSYEQYF
cdr3_nt: TGTGCCAGCAGCGTGGGACAGGGGAGATCCTACGAGCAGTACTTC

clone_size: -
d_call: -
j_call: TRBJ1-1
v_call: TRBV7-2
cdr3_aa: CASKQARAATEAFF
cdr3_nt: TGTGCCAGCAAACAGGCCAGGGCGGCCACTGAAGCTTTCTTT

clone_size: -
d_call: TRBD1
j_call: TRBJ2-3
v_call: TRBV19
cdr3_aa: CASSPQTGEPDTQYF
cdr3_nt: TGTGCCAGTAGTCCTCAAACAGGGGAACCAGATACGCAGTATTTT

clone_size: -
d_call: TRBD1
j_call: TRBJ2-7
v_call: TRBV6-2/TRBV6-3
cdr3_aa: CASSPGQVGAYEQYF
cdr3_nt: TGTGCCAGCAGTCCCGGACAGGTGGGCGCCTACGAGCAGTACTTC

clone_size: once
d_call: -
j_call: TRBJ1-6
v_call: TRBV7-2
cdr3_aa: CASSLVSGDNSPLHF
cdr3_nt: TGTGCCAGCAGCTTAGTGTCAGGGGATAATTCACCCCTCCACTTT

clone_size: -
d_call: TRBD1
j_call: TRBJ1-6
v_call: TRBV5-8
cdr3_aa: CASHRQGDSPLHF
cdr3_nt: TGTGCCAGCCACCGACAGGGGGATTCACCCCTCCACTTT

clone_size: -
d_call: -
j_call: TRBJ1-2
v_call: TRBV29-1
cdr3_aa: CSVKGGYGYTF
cdr3_nt: TGCAGCGTCAAAGGGGGTTATGGCTACACCTTC

clone_size: -
d_call: TRBD1
j_call: TRBJ1-1
v_call: TRBV5-5
cdr3_aa: CASSFHGTGDLNTEAFF
cdr3_nt: TGTGCCAGCAGCTTCCACGGGACAGGGGACCTCAACACTGAAGCTTTCTTT

clone_size: -
d_call: -
j_call: TRBJ1-2
v_call: TRBV19
cdr3_aa: CASSIKGGTYGYTF
cdr3_nt: TGTGCCAGTAGTATTAAGGGGGGGACCTATGGCTACACCTTC

clone_size: -
d_call: -
j_call: TRBJ2-5
v_call: TRBV7-7
cdr3_aa: CASSLEGSLETQYF
cdr3_nt: TGTGCCAGCAGCTTGGAGGGTAGCTTAGAGACCCAGTACTTC

clone_size: -
d_call: TRBD2
j_call: TRBJ2-2
v_call: TRBV15
cdr3_aa: CATSRGGLAGGKGTGELFF
cdr3_nt: TGTGCCACCAGCAGAGGGGGACTAGCGGGAGGCAAGGGGACCGGGGAGCTGTTTTTT

clone_size: -
d_call: -
j_call: TRBJ2-4
v_call: TRBV5-1
cdr3_aa: CASSLAEGRNIQYF
cdr3_nt: TGCGCCAGCAGCTTGGCCGAGGGAAGGAACATTCAGTACTTC

clone_size: once
d_call: TRBD1
j_call: TRBJ1-2
v_call: TRBV3-1/TRBV3-2
cdr3_aa: CASSPRRGQDGYTF
cdr3_nt: TGTGCCAGCAGCCCGCGTCGTGGACAGGATGGCTACACCTTC

clone_size: -
d_call: -
j_call: TRBJ1-1
v_call: TRBV30
cdr3_aa: CAWSVLGGGTEAFF
cdr3_nt: TGTGCCTGGAGTGTACTTGGTGGTGGCACTGAAGCTTTCTTT

clone_size: -
d_call: TRBD1
j_call: TRBJ2-4
v_call: TRBV5-6
cdr3_aa: CASSYDRGLAKNIQYF
cdr3_nt: TGTGCCAGCAGCTACGACAGGGGACTAGCCAAAAACATTCAGTACTTC

clone_size: few
d_call: TRBD2
j_call: TRBJ2-7
v_call: TRBV12-5
cdr3_aa: CASGLAGASYEQYF
cdr3_nt: TGTGCTAGTGGTTTAGCGGGGGCTTCCTACGAGCAGTACTTC

clone_size: -
d_call: TRBD2
j_call: TRBJ2-7
v_call: TRBV11-2
cdr3_aa: CASSLRGLAAFYEQYF
cdr3_nt: TGTGCCAGCAGCTTAAGAGGGCTAGCGGCTTTCTACGAGCAGTACTTC

clone_size: -
d_call: -
j_call: TRBJ1-1
v_call: TRBV7-9
cdr3_aa: CASSQEGKAFF
cdr3_nt: TGTGCCAGCAGCCAGGAGGGGAAAGCTTTCTTT

clone_size: few
d_call: TRBD1
j_call: TRBJ2-7
v_call: TRBV18
cdr3_aa: CASSRDSPYEQYF
cdr3_nt: TGTGCCAGCTCACGGGACAGTCCCTACGAGCAGTACTTC

clone_size: -
d_call: -
j_call: TRBJ2-1
v_call: TRBV7-9
cdr3_aa: CASSLTGYNEQFF
cdr3_nt: TGTGCCAGCAGCTTAACGGGGTACAATGAGCAGTTCTTC

clone_size: -
d_call: TRBD2
j_call: TRBJ2-3
v_call: TRBV30
cdr3_aa: CAWSVRGRWEDTQYF
cdr3_nt: TGTGCCTGGAGTGTACGCGGGAGGTGGGAAGATACGCAGTATTTT

clone_size: -
d_call: -
j_call: TRBJ2-1
v_call: TRBV5-1
cdr3_aa: CASSHNRDTDEQFF
cdr3_nt: TGCGCCAGCAGCCATAACCGGGACACCGATGAGCAGTTCTTC

clone_size: -
d_call: TRBD2
j_call: TRBJ2-3
v_call: TRBV7-8
cdr3_aa: CASSFPGWTSGRRLGNTQYF
cdr3_nt: TGTGCCAGCAGCTTTCCCGGCTGGACTAGCGGGAGACGGCTGGGAAATACGCAGTATTTT

clone_size: -
d_call: -
j_call: TRBJ2-3
v_call: TRBV12-2
cdr3_aa: CASRRPTGAGGTDTQYF
cdr3_nt: TGTGCAAGTCGCCGACCAACAGGAGCGGGAGGCACAGATACGCAGTATTTT

clone_size: -
d_call: -
j_call: TRBJ2-1
v_call: TRBV20-1
cdr3_aa: CSASSRDEQFF
cdr3_nt: TGCAGTGCTAGCTCACGGGATGAGCAGTTCTTC

clone_size: -
d_call: -
j_call: TRBJ2-2
v_call: TRBV19
cdr3_aa: CASTPEGYNTGELFF
cdr3_nt: TGTGCCAGTACCCCAGAGGGTTATAACACCGGGGAGCTGTTTTTT

clone_size: few
d_call: -
j_call: TRBJ1-1
v_call: TRBV29-1
cdr3_aa: CSVWGDRTEAFF
cdr3_nt: TGCAGCGTTTGGGGGGATCGGACTGAAGCTTTCTTT

clone_size: -
d_call: -
j_call: TRBJ1-1
v_call: TRBV7-2
cdr3_aa: CASSLARNTEAFF
cdr3_nt: TGTGCCAGCAGCTTAGCCAGAAACACTGAAGCTTTCTTT

clone_size: -
d_call: -
j_call: TRBJ1-1
v_call: TRBV12-3/TRBV12-4
cdr3_aa: CASSLDFVRAFF
cdr3_nt: TGTGCCAGCAGTTTAGACTTCGTCCGGGCTTTCTTT

clone_size: -
d_call: TRBD1
j_call: TRBJ1-5
v_call: TRBV18
cdr3_aa: CASSPRTGGNQPQHF
cdr3_nt: TGTGCCAGCTCACCACGAACAGGGGGCAATCAGCCCCAGCATTTT

clone_size: -
d_call: -
j_call: TRBJ2-7
v_call: TRBV13
cdr3_aa: CASSLRNRDLYEQYF
cdr3_nt: TGTGCCAGCAGCTTAAGGAACAGGGACCTCTACGAGCAGTACTTC